This passage covers 14 T cell receptor beta chains from one sample sequenced in a study of T cell repertoires in cytomegalovirus infection (dated by TCRdb to the late 2010s). For these TCRs, the target antigens are not known. Sequencing was performed on an Illumina HiSeq 1500. TCRdb's own reprocessing of the public reads used fastp at Q25 and MiXCR and kept productive beta chains. Every CDR3 protein is listed once, alongside the most common genes and DNA of its rows. The sample contains 550,000 to 700,000 distinct CDR3 sequences, almost 40% of them found a single time. Around 48% of the sample lies in the top ten. The treatment or condition label, read with the paper, signifies: in vitro stimulation with specific CMV peptide epitopes to enrich CMV-specific T cells. The sequenced sample was cultured PBMCs, obtained from culture after CMV antigen stimulation. Receptors were obtained from a human donor in good health (CMV status not recorded). Some clones in this sample may be carry-over from other donors' samples.

There are a few counts of this clonotype. J is TRBJ2-4 and V is TRBV19, with D maybe TRBD1 (5 bases). Germline V lookup: CDR1 LNHDA, CDR2 SQIVND (reference sequence). The V end lost 8 bases, the J end lost 0 bases, and 11 bases lay between the germline ends. The CDR3 loop spans 14 amino acids. CDR3 DNA: TGTGCCAGTTCCGACAGCCTAGCCAAAAACATTCAGTACTTC. Protein product: CASSDSLAKNIQYF.

The rearrangement links TRBV7-8 to TRBJ2-2; D is possibly TRBD2 (6 bases). Trimming left V 2 bases short and J 6 bases short, with 16 bases between. The CDR3 is 16 amino acids. Germline assignment: CDR1 SGHVS and CDR2 FQNEAQ. The chain's CDR3 is CASSLRRDLPPGELFF. The CDR3 coding sequence is TGTGCCAGCAGCTTAAGGCGGGACTTACCGCCCGGGGAGCTGTTTTTT. Full variable domain (rest looked up from reference TRBV7-8 and TRBJ2-2): GAGVSQSPRYKVAKRGQDVALRCDPISGHVSLFWYQQALGQGPEFLTYFQNEAQLDKSGLPSDRFFAERPEGSVSTLKIQRTQQEDSAVYLCASSLRRDLPPGELFFGEGSRLTVL.

The chain recombines TRBV19 with TRBJ1-5; D possibly corresponds to TRBD1 (5 bases). The CDR3 runs to 18 residues. V was trimmed by 3 bases and J by 2 bases, leaving 20 bases between them. In germline, CDR1 is LNHDA, CDR2 SQIVND (reference sequence). The CDR3 region is CASSITGLGALGNQPQHF. The CDR3 DNA follows: TGTGCCAGTAGTATCACCGGCCTAGGGGCCCTGGGCAATCAGCCCCAGCATTTT.

Only a few counts were recorded for this clonotype. The rearrangement links TRBV7-9 to TRBJ1-4; D is unresolved. Germline CDR1 is SEHNR and CDR2 is FQNEAQ (reference sequence). Trimming stripped 1 base from V and 3 bases from J, with 9 bases between. The CDR3 loop spans 15 amino acids. CDR3 in amino acids: CASSLEKGANEKLFF. The CDR3 DNA reads as TGTGCCAGCAGCTTAGAAAAAGGTGCTAATGAAAAACTGTTTTTT.

This clonotype appeared a few times. J is TRBJ2-1 and V is TRBV7-6; D is uncertain. The CDR3 consists of 15 residues. CDR1 is SGHVS and CDR2 is FNYEAQ in the germline V gene. Trimming shortened V by 1 base and J by 5 bases, and 12 bases separated the two germline ends. The CDR3 region has the DNA TGTGCCAGCAGCTTAGGGCCAGTCGATAACAATGAGCAGTTCTTC. It codes for CASSLGPVDNNEQFF. Variable domain in full (rest from reference TRBV7-6 and TRBJ2-1): GAGVSQSPRYKVTKRGQDVALRCDPISGHVSLYWYRQALGQGPEFLTYFNYEAQQDKSGLPNDRFSAERPEGSISTLTIQRTEQRDSAMYRCASSLGPVDNNEQFFGPGTRLTVL.

The chain recombines TRBV19 with TRBJ1-1; D call uncertain. This CDR3 is built from 13 residues. Germline V gene sequence: CDR1 LNHDA, CDR2 SQIVND (reference sequence). The V and J ends lost 3 bases and 1 base respectively, with 6 bases between them. This chain's CDR3 is CASSMSWNTEAFF. The CDR3 DNA reads TGTGCCAGTAGTATGAGTTGGAACACTGAAGCTTTCTTT.

The chain has TRBV20-1 and TRBJ1-1; the D is unclear. CDR1 is DFQATT and CDR2 is SNEGSKA in the germline V gene (reference sequence). Deletions cut 3 bases from V and 4 bases from J, with 9 bases between. The CDR3 is 12 residues long. CDR3 residues: CSARRKGTEAFF. CDR3 DNA sequence: TGCAGTGCTAGGAGAAAGGGCACTGAAGCTTTCTTT.

The chain couples TRBV7-8 to TRBJ2-2, with D possibly being TRBD1 or TRBD2 (6 bases each). CDR1 SGHVS and CDR2 FQNEAQ come from the germline V gene. The V end lost 3 bases, the J end lost 8 bases, and 19 bases lay between the germline ends. This CDR3 spans 16 amino acids. CDR3 amino acids: CASSFSFRGASGELFF. In nucleotides, the CDR3 is TGTGCCAGCAGCTTTTCATTTAGGGGGGCTTCTGGGGAGCTGTTTTTT. Full variable domain (rest looked up from reference TRBV7-8 and TRBJ2-2): GAGVSQSPRYKVAKRGQDVALRCDPISGHVSLFWYQQALGQGPEFLTYFQNEAQLDKSGLPSDRFFAERPEGSVSTLKIQRTQQEDSAVYLCASSFSFRGASGELFFGEGSRLTVL.

The CDR3 nucleotides are TGTGCCATCCCGAAGGGGGGTCCCTACGAGCAGTACTTC. This gives the protein CAIPKGGPYEQYF. The J gene is TRBJ2-7, the V gene TRBV7-2; D might be TRBD1 or TRBD2, each matching 6 bases. The CDR3 is 13 amino acids. Germline V gene lookup returns CDR1 SGHTA and CDR2 FQGNSA. Trimming shortened V by 10 bases and J by 2 bases, and 15 bases separated the two germline ends.

The genes are TRBV4-1 and TRBJ2-7; D uncertain. CDR3 length: 12 residues. The germline CDR1 and CDR2 sequences are MGHRA and YSYEKL. The V and J ends lost 3 bases and 6 bases respectively, with 9 bases between them. The CDR3 DNA reads TGCGCCAGCAGCCATATGTTTGGCGAGCAGTACTTC. Translation gives CASSHMFGEQYF.

The chain has TRBV11-2 and TRBJ2-1, with 9 positions matching TRBD2. J lost 6 bases, V lost 4 bases, and 10 bases had no gene match. Germline V gives CDR1 SGHAT, CDR2 FQNNGV. CDR3 length equals 16 residues. Here the CDR3 DNA reads TGTGCCAGCAGCTCCAAGAGCGGGAGGATGATCAATGAGCAGTTCTTC. Protein product: CASSSKSGRMINEQFF.

The chain recombines TRBV7-8 with TRBJ1-1; 7 nucleotides match TRBD1. Germline V gene data show CDR1 as SGHVS and CDR2 as FQNEAQ. Losses at the gene ends were 2 bases for V and 1 base for J; bases not matched to a gene: 10. The CDR3 runs 17 residues. CDR3 sequence (DNA): TGTGCCAGCAGCTTAACGAGACCGGGACAGTCGAACACTGAAGCTTTCTTT. It specifies CASSLTRPGQSNTEAFF. The full variable domain, its missing parts supplied by reference TRBV7-8 and TRBJ1-1, is GAGVSQSPRYKVAKRGQDVALRCDPISGHVSLFWYQQALGQGPEFLTYFQNEAQLDKSGLPSDRFFAERPEGSVSTLKIQRTQQEDSAVYLCASSLTRPGQSNTEAFFGQGTRLTVV.

This clonotype was observed at least ten times. V is TRBV12-3 or TRBV12-4 and J is TRBJ1-1; D uncertain. V was trimmed by 1 base and J by 4 bases, leaving 7 bases between them. The CDR3 is 13 residues long. Written as DNA, the CDR3 is TGTGCCAGCAGTTTAGTCTCTGGCACTGAAGCTTTCTTT. This sequence encodes CASSLVSGTEAFF.

The V and J genes are TRBV10-3 and TRBJ2-1; D is perhaps TRBD1 or TRBD2 (5 bases each). Trimming stripped 11 bases from V and 8 bases from J, with 19 bases between. Germline V gene sequence: CDR1 ENHRY, CDR2 SYGVKD. The CDR3 has 13 residues. The CDR3 nucleotides read TGTGCCTTAAGGAGCTCGATGGGGGATGAGCAGTTCTTC. Protein: CALRSSMGDEQFF.